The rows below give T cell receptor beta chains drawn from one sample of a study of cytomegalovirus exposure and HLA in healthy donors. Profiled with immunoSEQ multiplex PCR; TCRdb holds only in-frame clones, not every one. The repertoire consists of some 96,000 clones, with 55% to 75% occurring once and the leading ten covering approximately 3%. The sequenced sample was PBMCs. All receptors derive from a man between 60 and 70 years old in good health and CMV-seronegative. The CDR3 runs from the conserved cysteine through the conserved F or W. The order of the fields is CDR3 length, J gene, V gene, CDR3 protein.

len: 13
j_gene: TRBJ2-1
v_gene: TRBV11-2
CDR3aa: CASSFDRDNEQFF

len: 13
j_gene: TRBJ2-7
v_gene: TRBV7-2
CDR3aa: CASSLRTGSEQYF

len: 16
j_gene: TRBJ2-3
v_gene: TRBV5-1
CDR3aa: CASSEGLAASTDTQYF

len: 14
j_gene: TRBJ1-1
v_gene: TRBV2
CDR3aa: CASSDNRLNTEAFF

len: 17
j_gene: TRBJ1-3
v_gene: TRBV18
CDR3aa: CASSPGQGLTPGNTIYF

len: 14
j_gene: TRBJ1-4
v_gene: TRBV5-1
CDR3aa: CASSTGVTNEKLFF

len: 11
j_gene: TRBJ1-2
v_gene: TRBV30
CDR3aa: CAGSRGRGYTF

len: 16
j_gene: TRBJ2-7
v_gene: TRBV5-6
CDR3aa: CASSLIPGTGGDEQYF

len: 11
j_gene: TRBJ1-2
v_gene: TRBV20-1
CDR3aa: CSARNKYGYTF

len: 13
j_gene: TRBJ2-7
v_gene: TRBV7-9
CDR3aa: CASSPDSSHEQYF

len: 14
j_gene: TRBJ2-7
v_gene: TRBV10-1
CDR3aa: CASSAGGATLEQYF

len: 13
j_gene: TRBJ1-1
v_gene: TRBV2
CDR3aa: CASKEGWNTEAFF

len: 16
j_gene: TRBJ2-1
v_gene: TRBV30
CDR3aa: CAWSPSTAGGNNEQFF

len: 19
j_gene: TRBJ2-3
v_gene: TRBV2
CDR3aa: CASTRPGMVSGSSSDTQYF

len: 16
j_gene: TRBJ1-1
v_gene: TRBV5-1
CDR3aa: CASSFSSKQVFAEAFF

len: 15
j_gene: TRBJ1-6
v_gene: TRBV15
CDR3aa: CATSRSGTLYPTLHF

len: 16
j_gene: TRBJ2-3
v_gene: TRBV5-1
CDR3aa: CASSTGQSYSTDTQYF

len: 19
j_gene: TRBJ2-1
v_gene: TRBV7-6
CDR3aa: CASSPKPGLAGVTYNEQFF

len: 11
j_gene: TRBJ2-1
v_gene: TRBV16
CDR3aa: CASSPDNEQFF

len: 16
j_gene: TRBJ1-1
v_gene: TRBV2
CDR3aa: CASSEYRGTGVTEPFF

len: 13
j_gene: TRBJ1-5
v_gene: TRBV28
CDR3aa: CASSQDSYQPQHF

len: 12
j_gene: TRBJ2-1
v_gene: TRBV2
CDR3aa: CASNPGSDEQFF

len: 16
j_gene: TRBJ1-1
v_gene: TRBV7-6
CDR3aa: CASSLDQGTANTEAFF

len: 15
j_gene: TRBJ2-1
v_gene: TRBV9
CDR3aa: CASSTTGTSDDEQFF

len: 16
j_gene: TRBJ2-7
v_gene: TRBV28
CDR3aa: CASSLFVTGKPYEQYF

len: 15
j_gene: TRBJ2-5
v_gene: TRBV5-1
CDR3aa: CASSLAPQGQETQYF

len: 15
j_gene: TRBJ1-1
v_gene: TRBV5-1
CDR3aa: CASSLGAGGNTEAFF

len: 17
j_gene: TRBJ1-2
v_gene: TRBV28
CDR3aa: CASSSRAAAQGARGYTF

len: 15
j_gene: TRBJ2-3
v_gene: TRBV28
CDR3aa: CASLSTGGVTDTQYF

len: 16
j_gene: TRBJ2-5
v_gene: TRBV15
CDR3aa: CATSRALAVNQETQYF

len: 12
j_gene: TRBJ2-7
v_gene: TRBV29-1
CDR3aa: CSAREGPLEQYF

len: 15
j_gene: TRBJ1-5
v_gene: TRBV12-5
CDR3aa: CASGLGTSSNQPQHF

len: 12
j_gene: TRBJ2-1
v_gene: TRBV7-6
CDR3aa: CASSLMGGEQFF

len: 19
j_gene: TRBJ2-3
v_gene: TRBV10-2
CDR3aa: CASRRGLAGGFARTDTQYF

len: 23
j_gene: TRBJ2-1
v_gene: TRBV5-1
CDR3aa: CASSKWTGETGLAGGLTRGEQFF

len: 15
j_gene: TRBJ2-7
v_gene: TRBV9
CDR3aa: CASSVAGTAAYEQYF

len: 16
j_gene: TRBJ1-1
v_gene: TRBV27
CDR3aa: CASSLSLQGVNTEAFF

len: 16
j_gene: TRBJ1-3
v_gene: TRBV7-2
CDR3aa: CASTPDSRGSGNTIYF

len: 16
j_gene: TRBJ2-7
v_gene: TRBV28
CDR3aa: CASSLRRTDRAYEQYF

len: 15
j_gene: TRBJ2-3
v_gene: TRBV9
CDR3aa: CASSTLAGGQDTQYF

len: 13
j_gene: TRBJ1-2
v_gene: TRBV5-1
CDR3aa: CASSLGQGLGYTF

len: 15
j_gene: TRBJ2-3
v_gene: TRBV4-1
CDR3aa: CASSREEGSTDTQYF

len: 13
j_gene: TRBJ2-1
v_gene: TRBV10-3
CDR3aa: CAIKDREANEQFF

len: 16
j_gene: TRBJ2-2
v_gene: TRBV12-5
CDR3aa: CASGLVLNRGIGELFF

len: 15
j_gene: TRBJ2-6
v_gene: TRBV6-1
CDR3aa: CASTQVNSGANVLTF

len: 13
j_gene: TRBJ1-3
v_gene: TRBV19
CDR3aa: CASTYIHGNTIYF

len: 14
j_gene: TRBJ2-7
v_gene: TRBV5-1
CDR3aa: CASSLRTAFYEQYF

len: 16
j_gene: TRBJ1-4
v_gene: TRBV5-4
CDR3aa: CASSFGTGGLNEKLFF

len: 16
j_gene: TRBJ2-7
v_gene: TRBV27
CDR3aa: CASSFNLDRGSYEQYF

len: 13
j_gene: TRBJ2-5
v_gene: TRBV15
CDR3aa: CATSRGGGETQYF

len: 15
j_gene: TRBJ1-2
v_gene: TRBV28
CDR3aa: CASSLYEPKTDGYTF

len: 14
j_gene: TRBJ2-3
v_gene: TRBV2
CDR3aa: CASRYSGDTDTQYF

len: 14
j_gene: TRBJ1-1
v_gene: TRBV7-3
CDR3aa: CASSLTGTGDEAFF

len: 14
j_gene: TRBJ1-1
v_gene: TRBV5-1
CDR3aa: CASSLDRQNTEAFF

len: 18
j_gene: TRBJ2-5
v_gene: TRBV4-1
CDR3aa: CASSQEKLAGVFQETQYF

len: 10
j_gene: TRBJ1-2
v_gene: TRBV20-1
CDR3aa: CSAQTGGYTF

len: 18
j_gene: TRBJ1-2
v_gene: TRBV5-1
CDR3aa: CASSLEGAGANFYYGYTF

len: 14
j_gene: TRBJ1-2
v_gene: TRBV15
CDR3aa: CATSRTNSNYGYTF

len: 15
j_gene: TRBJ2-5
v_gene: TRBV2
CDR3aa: CASGLTGTGGETQYF